One and the same sample provided the 9 T cell receptor beta chains below, sequenced in a study of T cell responses to AZD1222 COVID-19 vaccine. Sequencing was performed with immunoSEQ multiplex PCR; in TCRdb, only in-frame clones are kept and a portion is missing. This sample has approximately 200,000 clones, with approximately 93% found just once. The sequences come from peripheral blood, collected 28 days after the second AZD1222 dose. Receptor source: an adult who received the AZD1222 COVID-19 vaccine.

Here the CDR3 reads CASSPRGGGAYEQYF. The CDR3 bases are TGTGCCAGTAGTCCCCGCGGCGGGGGGGCATACGAGCAGTACTTC. V usage is TRBV19 and J usage is TRBJ2-7; 9 bases line up with TRBD2. The CDR3 consists of 15 residues. V lost 5 bases to trimming and J lost 4 bases; unmatched junction nucleotides: 9. Germline V gives CDR1 LNHDA, CDR2 SQIVND (reference sequence).

The V and J genes are TRBV10-3 and TRBJ2-7, with a weak D call TRBD2 (6 bases). Germline V CDR1 and CDR2: ENHRY, SYGVKD. Trimming pared 11 bases from V and 0 bases from J, leaving 11 bases between. The CDR3 is made up of 12 amino acids. The CDR3: CAGGESSYEQYF. CDR3 DNA sequence: TGTGCCGGCGGGGAGAGCTCCTACGAGCAGTACTTC.

This rearrangement joins TRBV7-9 to TRBJ1-1, with a weak D call TRBD1 (6 bases). The length of the CDR3 is 15 residues. V dropped 0 bases and J dropped 0 bases, with 8 bases sitting between them. The germline V gene encodes CDR1 SEHNR and CDR2 FQNEAQ (reference sequence). The CDR3 sequence is CASSLAGQLNTEAFF. The CDR3 nucleotides are TGTGCCAGCAGCTTAGCTGGACAGCTGAACACTGAAGCTTTCTTT.

The V gene is TRBV3-1 (or the pseudogene TRBV3-2), the J gene TRBJ1-1, with D unresolved. The CDR3 spans 13 residues. In germline, CDR1 is LGHDT, CDR2 YNNKEL (reference sequence). V was cut by 0 bases and J by 11 bases, with 13 bases left in between. CDR3 sequence reads: CASSQDVRGSAFF. Written as DNA, the CDR3 is TGTGCCAGCAGCCAAGATGTGCGGGGTTCGGCTTTCTTT.

The DNA for the CDR3 is TGCGCCAGCAGTGAAGGGGGGAGCTCTGGAAACACCATATATTTT. Protein: CASSEGGSSGNTIYF. The chain carries TRBV10-1 and TRBJ1-3; possibly TRBD1 for D (6 bases). The CDR3 totals 15 residues. In germline, CDR1 is WNHNN, CDR2 SYGVQD (reference sequence). V shed 3 bases and J shed 0 bases, with 9 bases lying between them.

This clone was recorded once. The chain recombines TRBV5-4 with TRBJ2-1; 8 bases are shared with TRBD2. J lost 0 bases, V lost 3 bases, and 8 bases had no gene match. Germline V lookup: CDR1 SGHNT, CDR2 YYREEE (reference sequence). The length of the CDR3 is 17 residues. The CDR3 loop reads CASSSRGGGNSYNEQFF. The CDR3 DNA reads TGTGCCAGCAGCTCCCGTGGCGGGGGGAACTCCTACAATGAGCAGTTCTTC.

The chain joins TRBV30 to TRBJ1-3; D gene ambiguous. CDR1 is GTSNPN, CDR2 SVGIG, per germline (reference sequence). The CDR3 runs to 13 residues. V lost 4 bases, J lost 5 bases, and 12 bases lay in between. The chain's CDR3 is CAWTFPARNTIYF. For the CDR3, the DNA is TGTGCCTGGACTTTCCCCGCAAGAAACACCATATATTTT.

This chain uses TRBV14 with TRBJ2-5; no reliable D call. From germline, CDR1 is SGHDN and CDR2 FVKESK. The CDR3 loop spans 10 amino acids. Trimming pared 0 bases from V and 10 bases from J, leaving 3 bases between. The CDR3 region has the DNA TGTGCCAGCAGCCAAGATAGCCAGTACTTC. Translating it yields CASSQDSQYF.

The rearrangement links TRBV7-3 to TRBJ2-6; the D gene is possibly TRBD2 (5 bases). From germline, CDR1 is SGHTA and CDR2 FQGTGA. This CDR3 region has 18 residues. V was pared by 5 bases and J by 0 bases, with 17 bases between. As DNA, the CDR3 is TGTGCCAGCAGCCCAAGGGTGGGGAGCCTCTCTGGGGCCAACGTCCTGACTTTC. This codes for CASSPRVGSLSGANVLTF.